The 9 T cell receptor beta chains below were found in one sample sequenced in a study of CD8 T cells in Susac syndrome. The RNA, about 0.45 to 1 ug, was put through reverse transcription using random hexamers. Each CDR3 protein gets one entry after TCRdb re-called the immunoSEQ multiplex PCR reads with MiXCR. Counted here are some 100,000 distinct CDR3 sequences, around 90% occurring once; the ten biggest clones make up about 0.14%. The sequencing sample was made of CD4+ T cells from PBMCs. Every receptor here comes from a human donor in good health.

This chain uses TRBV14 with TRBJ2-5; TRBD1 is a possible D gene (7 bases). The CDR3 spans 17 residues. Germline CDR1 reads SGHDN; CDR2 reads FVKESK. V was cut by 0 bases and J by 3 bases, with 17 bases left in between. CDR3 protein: CASSQEERTGGEETQYF. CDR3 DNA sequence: TGTGCCAGCAGCCAAGAAGAGAGGACAGGAGGGGAAGAGACCCAGTACTTC.

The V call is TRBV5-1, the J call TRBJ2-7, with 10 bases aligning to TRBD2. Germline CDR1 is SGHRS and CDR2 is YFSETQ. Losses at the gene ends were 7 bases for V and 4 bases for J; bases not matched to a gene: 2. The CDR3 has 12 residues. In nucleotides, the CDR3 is TGCGCCAGCGGGACTAGCGAGTACGAGCAGTACTTC. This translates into CASGTSEYEQYF.

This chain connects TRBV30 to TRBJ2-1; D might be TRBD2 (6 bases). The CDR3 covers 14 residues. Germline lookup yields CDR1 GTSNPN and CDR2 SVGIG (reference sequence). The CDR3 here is CASKDYYGYNEQFF. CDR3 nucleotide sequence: TGTGCATCTAAGGACTATTACGGTTACAATGAGCAGTTCTTC.

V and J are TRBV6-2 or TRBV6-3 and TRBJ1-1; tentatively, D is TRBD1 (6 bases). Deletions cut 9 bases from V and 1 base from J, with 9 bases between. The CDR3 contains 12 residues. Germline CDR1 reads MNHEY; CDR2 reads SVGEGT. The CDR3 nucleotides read TGTGCCAGTAGACAGGCGAACACTGAAGCTTTCTTT. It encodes CASRQANTEAFF.

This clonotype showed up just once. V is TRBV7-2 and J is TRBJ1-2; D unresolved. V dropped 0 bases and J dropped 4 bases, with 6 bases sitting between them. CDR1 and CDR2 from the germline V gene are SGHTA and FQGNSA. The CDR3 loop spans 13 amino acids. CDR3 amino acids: CASSLAEGYGYTF. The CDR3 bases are TGTGCCAGCAGCTTAGCAGAGGGCTATGGCTACACCTTC.

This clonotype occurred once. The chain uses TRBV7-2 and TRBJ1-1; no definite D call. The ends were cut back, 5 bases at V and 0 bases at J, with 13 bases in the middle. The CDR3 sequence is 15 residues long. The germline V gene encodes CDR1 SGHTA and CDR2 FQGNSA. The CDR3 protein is CASSPEVLMNTEAFF. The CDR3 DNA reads TGTGCCAGCAGCCCAGAGGTACTAATGAACACTGAAGCTTTCTTT.

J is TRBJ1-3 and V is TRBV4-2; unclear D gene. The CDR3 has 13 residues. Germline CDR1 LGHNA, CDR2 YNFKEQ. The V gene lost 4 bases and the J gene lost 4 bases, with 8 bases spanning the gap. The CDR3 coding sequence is TGTGCCAGCAGCCTCCCTCCGGGAAACACCATATATTTT. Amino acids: CASSLPPGNTIYF.

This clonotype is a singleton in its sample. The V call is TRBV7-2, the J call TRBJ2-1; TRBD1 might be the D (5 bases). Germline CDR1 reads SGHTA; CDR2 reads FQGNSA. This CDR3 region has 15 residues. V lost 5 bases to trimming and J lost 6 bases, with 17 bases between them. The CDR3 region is CASSNAGQPANEQFF. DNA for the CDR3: TGTGCCAGCAGCAACGCAGGACAACCGGCCAATGAGCAGTTCTTC.

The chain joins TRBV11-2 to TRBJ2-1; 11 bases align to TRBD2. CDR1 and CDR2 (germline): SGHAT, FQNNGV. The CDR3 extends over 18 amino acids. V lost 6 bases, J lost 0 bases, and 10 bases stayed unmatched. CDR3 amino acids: CASSLRGLAESSYNEQFF. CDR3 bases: TGTGCCAGCAGTTTACGGGGACTAGCGGAGAGCTCCTACAATGAGCAGTTCTTC.